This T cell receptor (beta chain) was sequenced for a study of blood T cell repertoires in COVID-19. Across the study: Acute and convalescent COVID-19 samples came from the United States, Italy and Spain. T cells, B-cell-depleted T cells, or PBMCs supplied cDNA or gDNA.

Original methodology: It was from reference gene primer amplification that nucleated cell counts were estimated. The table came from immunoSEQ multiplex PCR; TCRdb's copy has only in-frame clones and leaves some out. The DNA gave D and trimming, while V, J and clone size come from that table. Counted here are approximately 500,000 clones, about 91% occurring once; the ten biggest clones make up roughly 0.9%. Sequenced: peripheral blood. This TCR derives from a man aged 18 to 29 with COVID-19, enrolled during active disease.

The CDR3 sequence is CSEARYNEQFF. The CDR3 bases are TGCAGTGAGGCGAGGTACAATGAGCAGTTCTTC. V gene TRBV20-1 combines with J gene TRBJ2-1; D is unclear. The ends were cut back, 7 bases at V and 4 bases at J, with 8 bases in the middle. The length of the CDR3 is 11 residues. Germline values: CDR1 DFQATT, CDR2 SNEGSKA (reference sequence).